The TCR beta chain under discussion was sequenced for a study of T cell responses to AZD1222 COVID-19 vaccine. Notes on this clone: The target antigen is unknown.

The germline CDR1 and CDR2 sequences are MRHNA and SNTAGT. The CDR3 has 16 residues. Trimming took off 3 bases at V and 0 bases at J, with 12 bases between the two ends. Findings of the study overall: After two AZD1222 doses, spike-specific TCR breadth and depth rose versus day 0. Across spike, vaccine-associated CD4 TCRs were found, dominant at 160-218 and 743-854. AZD1222 recipients seropositive at baseline numbered only 6 or 7.

Measured with immunoSEQ multiplex PCR; TCRdb has only the in-frame clones, and not every one. The top ten hold less than 55% of the sample, which has 95,000 to 110,000 clones, about nine tenths seen once. The chain carries TRBV6-4 and TRBJ1-5; TRBD1 is a possible D gene (6 bases). This receptor was identified in an adult in good health. The sequenced sample was peripheral blood, obtained on day 0 of AZD1222 vaccination. For the CDR3, the DNA is TGTGCCAGCAGTGATTCAGGGGAAAATAGCAATCAGCCCCAGCATTTT. This translates into CASSDSGENSNQPQHF.